A selection of T cell receptor beta chains follows, all from one sample in a study of tumor-infiltrating lymphocytes in oesophageal squamous cell carcinoma. TCRdb re-derived calls from the PCR reads in MiXCR, one entry per CDR3 protein. This sample has around 13,000 distinct CDR3 sequences, with roughly 58% found just once. Sequencing was performed on esophageal tumor tissue. These TCRs come from a female donor with esophageal squamous cell carcinoma. CDR3s include the opening cysteine and the closing phenylalanine or tryptophan. D genes are given only for firm matches. Only part of the rows carry a size: once, few, many, or a class if the clone is expanded.

J,V,D,length,size,DNA,CDR3
TRBJ2-5,TRBV12-3/TRBV12-4,.,18,.,TGTGTCAGCAGTTCCTCTTGGGGGGGGAACAGGGTCCAAGAGACCCAGTACTTC,CVSSSSWGGNRVQETQYF
TRBJ2-7,TRBV10-3,.,15,.,TGTGCCATCAGTGACCCCGGACGGTCCTCCTACGAGCAGTACTTC,CAISDPGRSSYEQYF
TRBJ1-2,TRBV7-2,TRBD1,12,.,TGTGCCAGCAGCCCGGGACAGTATGGCTACACCTTC,CASSPGQYGYTF
TRBJ2-7,TRBV10-2,.,15,once,TGCGCCAGCAGTGAGTCAGTGCAGATAGCATACGAGCAGTACTTC,CASSESVQIAYEQYF
TRBJ2-1,TRBV7-9,TRBD2,16,.,TGTGCCAGCAGCTTATCTAGCGGGAAACCCTACAATGAGCAGTTCTTC,CASSLSSGKPYNEQFF
TRBJ2-7,TRBV6-1,TRBD2,16,.,TGTGCCAGCAGTCCGCGCCCGAGCGGGGGTGCCTACGAGCAGTACTTC,CASSPRPSGGAYEQYF
TRBJ2-3,TRBV7-2,TRBD1,17,many,TGTGCCAGCACCCAAGGGGGGGGACAGGGAGGTGCAGATACGCAGTATTTT,CASTQGGGQGGADTQYF
TRBJ1-1,TRBV7-9,.,13,medium-sized,TGTGCCAGCCAAAGCACAGCTAACACTGAAGCTTTCTTT,CASQSTANTEAFF
TRBJ2-7,TRBV7-3,TRBD2,15,once,TGTGCCAGCATCCTAGGGCGGGAGAAGGTTGGCGAGCAGTACTTC,CASILGREKVGEQYF
TRBJ1-1,TRBV25-1,TRBD1,14,many,TGTGCCAGCAGCTTCCCGGGACAGGGGGCTGAAGCTTTCTTT,CASSFPGQGAEAFF
TRBJ2-3,TRBV7-1,.,15,.,TGTGCCAGCAAAAAGGGGGGGAGTCTAACAGATACGCAGTATTTT,CASKKGGSLTDTQYF
TRBJ2-2,TRBV7-9,TRBD2,17,.,TGTGCCAGCAGCTTACCGCTGATAGCGGGGGACACCGGGGAGCTGTTTTTT,CASSLPLIAGDTGELFF
TRBJ2-1,TRBV11-2,.,17,many,TGTGCCAGCAGCCCCTCCCCAGGGTTAAGTGGGTACAATGAGCAGTTCTTC,CASSPSPGLSGYNEQFF
TRBJ2-3,TRBV7-3,.,16,.,TGTGCCAGCAGCCGAACCGGACTGCTTGGCACAGATACGCAGTATTTT,CASSRTGLLGTDTQYF
TRBJ2-7,TRBV7-2,.,15,.,TGTGCCAGCAGCTTATTTTACGGGGGGCCTTACGAGCAGTACTTC,CASSLFYGGPYEQYF
TRBJ2-1,TRBV7-2,.,15,few,TGTGCCAGCAGCATTATAGCAGGAGTTACAAATGAGCAGTTCTTC,CASSIIAGVTNEQFF
TRBJ2-3,TRBV7-3,.,14,few,TGTGCCAGCAGCTTAATGGACTACACAGATACGCAGTATTTT,CASSLMDYTDTQYF
TRBJ2-1,TRBV7-2,TRBD1,16,.,TGTGCCAGCAGCTTAGGGGTCGTCACAGGGGTGGGTGAGCAGTTCTTC,CASSLGVVTGVGEQFF
TRBJ2-1,TRBV7-9,TRBD1,15,once,TGTGCCAGCAGCCAGGACAGGGGGCTTTCGGAGACCCAGTTCTTC,CASSQDRGLSETQFF
TRBJ2-1,TRBV7-6,.,16,once,TGTGCTAGCAGCCGCGGACTCCGGAGCTCCTACAATGAGCAGTTCTTC,CASSRGLRSSYNEQFF
TRBJ2-7,TRBV7-8,.,13,.,TGTGCCAGCACCCCGGAGGGGACGTACGAGCAGTACTTC,CASTPEGTYEQYF
TRBJ2-6,TRBV7-2,.,15,.,TGTGCCAGCAGCCTCCTCGTCTCTGGGGCCAACGTCCTGACTTTC,CASSLLVSGANVLTF
TRBJ2-2,TRBV7-9,.,17,once,TGTGCCAGCAGCTTAGCGCTTCAGGGCTCGCACACCGGGGAGCTGTTTTTT,CASSLALQGSHTGELFF
TRBJ2-3,TRBV6-5,.,14,.,TGTGCCAGCAGTCCCGGGACCGCCACCAGGACGCAGTATTTT,CASSPGTATRTQYF
TRBJ2-7,TRBV5-8,.,17,.,TGTGCCAGCAGCTTGGCCCGCTTGAGGGCGGGATCCTACGAGCAGTACTTC,CASSLARLRAGSYEQYF
TRBJ2-3,TRBV12-3/TRBV12-4,TRBD1,15,.,TGTGCCAGCACCTCTGGGACAGGGCACACAGATACGCAGTATTTT,CASTSGTGHTDTQYF
TRBJ1-2,TRBV6-1,.,14,few,TGTGCCAGCAGTGCTCGGTGGAGGGACTATGGCTACACCTTC,CASSARWRDYGYTF
TRBJ2-1,TRBV12-3/TRBV12-4,.,13,.,TGTGCCAGCAGTTTTCCGGGCACCGGGGAGCTGTACTTC,CASSFPGTGELYF
TRBJ2-5,TRBV7-9,.,11,few,TGTGCCAGCAGCGCTGGACAGACCCAGTACTTC,CASSAGQTQYF